These 5 T cell receptor beta chains share one sample of origin, sequenced in a study of OX40 agonist ivuxolimab in advanced cancers. The library was made by the immunoSEQ multiplex PCR assay. This is the immuneACCESS table as TCRdb keeps it, with only in-frame sequences that have V and J called. A part of the clones is gone; compared with another copy, unresolved V genes explain less than half, and the rest is unexplained. This sample has some 99,000 clones in its table, and about 90% of those were observed once. Together, the top ten hold around 1.5% of the sample. The material was CD4+ or CD8+ T cells sorted from blood, obtained in a trial of the OX40 agonist ivuxolimab. These receptors were obtained from an adult with an advanced solid tumor such as melanoma, head and neck, liver or kidney cancer.

This chain connects TRBV19 to TRBJ1-4; D gene unclear. The ends were cut back, 0 bases at V and 7 bases at J, with 15 bases in the middle. Germline V gene lookup returns CDR1 LNHDA and CDR2 SQIVND (reference sequence). This CDR3 has 16 residues. CDR3 amino acids: CASSIDRGGLREKLFF. Written as DNA, the CDR3 is TGTGCCAGTAGTATAGATCGAGGCGGATTGCGTGAAAAACTGTTTTTT.

This clone appeared once. V usage is TRBV4-3 and J usage is TRBJ2-1, with 14 bases fitting TRBD2. V gave up 1 base and J gave up 12 bases; unmatched junction bases: 5. The CDR3 length is 15 residues. The germline CDR1 and CDR2 sequences are LGHNA and YSLEER. CDR3 DNA sequence: TGCGCCAGCAGCCAAGCGGGGACTAGCGGGAGTGGGCAGTTCTTC. Protein sequence: CASSQAGTSGSGQFF.

This sequence joins TRBV28 and TRBJ2-5; D ambiguous. Germline V gene sequence: CDR1 MDHEN, CDR2 SYDVKM. The length of the CDR3 is 12 residues. The V end lost 4 bases, the J end lost 6 bases, and 9 bases lay between the germline ends. CDR3 in DNA: TGTGCCAGCAGTTCACTCCGTAAGACCCAGTACTTC. It encodes CASSSLRKTQYF.

Written as DNA, the CDR3 is TGTGCCAGCAGCTTAGTGAGTAGCGGGATGTACTTC. Its translation: CASSLVSSGMYF. The chain is built from TRBV7-2 and TRBJ2-7; TRBD2 matches at 8 bases. In germline, CDR1 is SGHTA, CDR2 FQGNSA. CDR3 size: 12 residues. The ends lost 1 base at V and 12 bases at J; junction bases unmatched: 5. The variable domain in full, with the rest retrieved from reference TRBV7-2 and TRBJ2-7, is GAGVSQSPSNKVTEKGKDVELRCDPISGHTALYWYRQSLGQGLEFLIYFQGNSAPDKSGLPSDRFSAERTGGSVSTLTIQRTQQEDSAVYLCASSLVSSGMYFGPGTRLTVT.

V usage is TRBV21-1 and J usage is TRBJ2-1. TRBV21-1 is termed a pseudogene. The CDR3 consists of 14 residues. The CDR3 protein is CASSKGVGRHEQFF. As DNA, the CDR3 is TGTGCCAGCAGCAAAGGTGTAGGACGGCACGAGCAGTTCTTC.